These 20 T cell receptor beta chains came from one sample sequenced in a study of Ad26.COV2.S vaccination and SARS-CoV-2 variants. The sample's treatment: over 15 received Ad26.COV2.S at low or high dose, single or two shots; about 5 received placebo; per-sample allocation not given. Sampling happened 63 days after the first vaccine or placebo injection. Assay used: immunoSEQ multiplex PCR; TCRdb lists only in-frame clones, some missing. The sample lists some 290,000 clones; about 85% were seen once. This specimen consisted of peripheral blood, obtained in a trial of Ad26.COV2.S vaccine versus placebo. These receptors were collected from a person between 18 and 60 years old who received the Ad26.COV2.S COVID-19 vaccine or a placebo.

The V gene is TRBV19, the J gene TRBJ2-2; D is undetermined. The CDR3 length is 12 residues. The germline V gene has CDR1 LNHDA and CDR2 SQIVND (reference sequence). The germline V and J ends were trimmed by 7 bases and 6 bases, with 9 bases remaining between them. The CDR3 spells CASTEEPGELFF. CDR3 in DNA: TGTGCCAGTACCGAAGAGCCCGGGGAGCTGTTTTTT.

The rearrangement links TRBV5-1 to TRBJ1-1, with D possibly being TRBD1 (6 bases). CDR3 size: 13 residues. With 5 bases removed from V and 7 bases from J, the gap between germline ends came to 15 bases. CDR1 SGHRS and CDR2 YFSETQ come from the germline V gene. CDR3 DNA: TGCGCCAGCAGTTTAGGACAGAGTGATGAAGCTTTCTTT. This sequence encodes CASSLGQSDEAFF.

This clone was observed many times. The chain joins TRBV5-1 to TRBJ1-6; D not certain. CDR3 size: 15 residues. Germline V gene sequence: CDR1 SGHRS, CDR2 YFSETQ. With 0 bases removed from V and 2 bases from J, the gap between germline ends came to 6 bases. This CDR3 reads CASSLGDPYNSPLHF. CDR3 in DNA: TGCGCCAGCAGCTTGGGTGACCCCTATAATTCACCCCTCCACTTT.

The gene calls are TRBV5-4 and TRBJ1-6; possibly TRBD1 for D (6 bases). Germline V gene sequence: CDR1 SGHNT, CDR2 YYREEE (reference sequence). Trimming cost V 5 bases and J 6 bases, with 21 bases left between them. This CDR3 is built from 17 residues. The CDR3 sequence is CASSLFRGGRSNSPLHF. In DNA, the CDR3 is TGTGCCAGCAGTCTTTTCAGGGGAGGAAGGTCTAATTCACCCCTCCACTTT. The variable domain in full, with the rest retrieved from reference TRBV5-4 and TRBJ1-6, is ETGVTQSPTHLIKTRGQQVTLRCSSQSGHNTVSWYQQALGQGPQFIFQYYREEENGRGNFPPRFSGLQFPNYSSELNVNALELDDSALYLCASSLFRGGRSNSPLHFGNGTRLTVT.

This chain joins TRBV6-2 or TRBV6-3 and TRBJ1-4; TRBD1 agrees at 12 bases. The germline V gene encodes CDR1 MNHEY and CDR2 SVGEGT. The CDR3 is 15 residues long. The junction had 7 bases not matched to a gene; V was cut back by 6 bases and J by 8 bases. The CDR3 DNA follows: TGTGCCAGCAGCTTACCGGGACAGGGGGCCGAAAAACTGTTTTTT. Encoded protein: CASSLPGQGAEKLFF.

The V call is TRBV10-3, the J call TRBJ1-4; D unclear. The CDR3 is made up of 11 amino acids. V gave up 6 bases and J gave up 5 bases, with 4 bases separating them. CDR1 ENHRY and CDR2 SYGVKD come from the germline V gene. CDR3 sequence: CAIRTNEKLFF. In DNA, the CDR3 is TGTGCCATCAGAACCAATGAAAAACTGTTTTTT.

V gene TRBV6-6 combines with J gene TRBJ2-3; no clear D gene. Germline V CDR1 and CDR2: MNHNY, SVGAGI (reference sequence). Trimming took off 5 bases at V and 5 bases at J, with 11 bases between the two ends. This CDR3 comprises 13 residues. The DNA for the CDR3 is TGTGCCAGCAGTGCCCTTTCGGGAGATACGCAGTATTTT. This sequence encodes CASSALSGDTQYF.

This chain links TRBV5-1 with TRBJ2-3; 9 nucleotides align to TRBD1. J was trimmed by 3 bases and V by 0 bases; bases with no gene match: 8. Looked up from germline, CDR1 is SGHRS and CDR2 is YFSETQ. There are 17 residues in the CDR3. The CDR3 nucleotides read TGCGCCAGCAGCTTGGCCGGGACAGGGAGGGGAACAGATACGCAGTATTTT. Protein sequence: CASSLAGTGRGTDTQYF.

CDR3 sequence (DNA): TGTGCCAGCAACGATATCTGGAACTATAGCACAGATACGCAGTATTTT. Its translation is CASNDIWNYSTDTQYF. This chain uses TRBV11-3 with TRBJ2-3; D is unclear. CDR3 length equals 16 residues. From germline, CDR1 is SGHNT and CDR2 YENEEA. The V gene lost 7 bases and the J gene lost 0 bases, with 17 bases spanning the gap.

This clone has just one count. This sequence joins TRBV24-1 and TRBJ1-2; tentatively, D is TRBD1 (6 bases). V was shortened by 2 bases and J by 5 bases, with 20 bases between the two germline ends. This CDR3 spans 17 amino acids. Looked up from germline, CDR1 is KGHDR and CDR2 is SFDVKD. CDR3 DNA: TGTGCCACCAGTGATTCTTCCCCAGGGGTGTCACGATATGGCTACACCTTC. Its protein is CATSDSSPGVSRYGYTF.

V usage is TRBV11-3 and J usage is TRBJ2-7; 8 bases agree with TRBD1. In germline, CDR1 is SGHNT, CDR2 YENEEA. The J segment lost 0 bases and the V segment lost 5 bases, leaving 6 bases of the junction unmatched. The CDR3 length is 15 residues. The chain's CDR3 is CASSLGQGPSYEQYF. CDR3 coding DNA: TGTGCCAGCAGCCTCGGACAGGGACCCTCCTACGAGCAGTACTTC.

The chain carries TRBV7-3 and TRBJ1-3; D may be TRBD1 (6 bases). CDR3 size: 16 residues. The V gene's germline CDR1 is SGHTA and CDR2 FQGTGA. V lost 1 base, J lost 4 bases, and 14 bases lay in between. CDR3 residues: CASSLNGGETGNTIYF. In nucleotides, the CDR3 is TGTGCCAGCAGCTTAAATGGGGGCGAAACGGGAAACACCATATATTTT.

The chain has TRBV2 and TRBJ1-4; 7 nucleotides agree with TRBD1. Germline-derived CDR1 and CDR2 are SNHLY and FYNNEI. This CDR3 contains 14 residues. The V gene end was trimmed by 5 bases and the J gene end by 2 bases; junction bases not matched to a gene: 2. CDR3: CASSQTGTNEKLFF. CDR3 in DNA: TGTGCCAGCAGTCAGACAGGGACTAATGAAAAACTGTTTTTT.

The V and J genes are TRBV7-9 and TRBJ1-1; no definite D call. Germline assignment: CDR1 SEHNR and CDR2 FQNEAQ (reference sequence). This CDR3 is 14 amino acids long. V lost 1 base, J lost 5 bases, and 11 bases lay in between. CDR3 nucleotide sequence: TGTGCCAGCAGCTTAGTTGGCAGCCTGACTGAAGCTTTCTTT. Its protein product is CASSLVGSLTEAFF.

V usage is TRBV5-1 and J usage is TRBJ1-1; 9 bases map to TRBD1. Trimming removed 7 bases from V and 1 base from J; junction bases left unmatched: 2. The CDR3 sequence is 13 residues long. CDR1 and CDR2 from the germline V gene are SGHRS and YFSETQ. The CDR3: CASGQGPNTEAFF. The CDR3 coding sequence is TGCGCCAGCGGACAGGGGCCGAACACTGAAGCTTTCTTT.

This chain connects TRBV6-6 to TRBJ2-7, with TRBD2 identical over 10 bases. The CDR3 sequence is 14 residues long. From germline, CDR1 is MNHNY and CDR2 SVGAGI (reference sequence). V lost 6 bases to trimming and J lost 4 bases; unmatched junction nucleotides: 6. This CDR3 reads CASREIAGGYEQYF. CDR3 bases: TGTGCCAGCAGAGAAATAGCGGGGGGATACGAGCAGTACTTC.

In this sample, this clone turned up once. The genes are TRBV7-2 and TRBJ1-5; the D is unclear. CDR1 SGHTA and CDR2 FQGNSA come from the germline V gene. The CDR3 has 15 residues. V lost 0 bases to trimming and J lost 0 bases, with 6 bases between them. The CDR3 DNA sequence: TGTGCCAGCAGCTTAGCGCTCAATAGCAATCAGCCCCAGCATTTT. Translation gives CASSLALNSNQPQHF. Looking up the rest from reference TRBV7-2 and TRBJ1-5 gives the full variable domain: GAGVSQSPSNKVTEKGKDVELRCDPISGHTALYWYRQSLGQGLEFLIYFQGNSAPDKSGLPSDRFSAERTGGSVSTLTIQRTQQEDSAVYLCASSLALNSNQPQHFGDGTRLSIL.

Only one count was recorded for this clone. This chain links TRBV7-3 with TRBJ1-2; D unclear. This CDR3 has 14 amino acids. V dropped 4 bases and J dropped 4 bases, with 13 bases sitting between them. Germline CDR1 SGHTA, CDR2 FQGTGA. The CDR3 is CASSSPAVGYGYTF. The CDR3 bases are TGTGCCAGCAGCTCGCCCGCGGTCGGCTATGGCTACACCTTC.

This chain's CDR3 is CSVQIGGFGFF. In DNA, the CDR3 is TGCAGTGTCCAGATTGGGGGGTTTGGATTCTTC. This rearrangement joins TRBV20-1 to TRBJ2-1; weak D call: TRBD2 (6 bases). The V gene lost 7 bases and the J gene lost 16 bases, with 20 bases spanning the gap. The V gene's germline CDR1 is DFQATT and CDR2 SNEGSKA (reference sequence). The CDR3 runs 11 residues.

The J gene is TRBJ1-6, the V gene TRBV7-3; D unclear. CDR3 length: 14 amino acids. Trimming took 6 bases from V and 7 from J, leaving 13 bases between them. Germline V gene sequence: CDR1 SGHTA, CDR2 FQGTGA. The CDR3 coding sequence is TGTGCCAGCAGTATGACGGAGCGGAATTCACCCCTCCACTTT. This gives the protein CASSMTERNSPLHF.